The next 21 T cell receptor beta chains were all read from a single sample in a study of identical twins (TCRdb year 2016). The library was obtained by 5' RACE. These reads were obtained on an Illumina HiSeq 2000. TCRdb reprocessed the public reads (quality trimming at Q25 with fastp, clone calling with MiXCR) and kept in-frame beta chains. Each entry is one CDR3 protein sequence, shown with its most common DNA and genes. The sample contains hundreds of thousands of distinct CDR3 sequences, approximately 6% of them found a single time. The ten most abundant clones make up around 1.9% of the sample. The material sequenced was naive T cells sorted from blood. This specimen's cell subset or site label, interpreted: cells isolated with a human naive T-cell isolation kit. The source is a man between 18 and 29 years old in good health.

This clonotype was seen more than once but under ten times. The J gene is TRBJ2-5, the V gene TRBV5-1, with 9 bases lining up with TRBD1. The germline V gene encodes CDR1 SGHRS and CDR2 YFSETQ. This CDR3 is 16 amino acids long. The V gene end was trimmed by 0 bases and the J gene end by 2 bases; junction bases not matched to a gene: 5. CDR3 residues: CASSLGGTGLQETQYF. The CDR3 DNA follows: TGCGCCAGCAGCTTGGGAGGGACAGGGCTACAAGAGACCCAGTACTTC.

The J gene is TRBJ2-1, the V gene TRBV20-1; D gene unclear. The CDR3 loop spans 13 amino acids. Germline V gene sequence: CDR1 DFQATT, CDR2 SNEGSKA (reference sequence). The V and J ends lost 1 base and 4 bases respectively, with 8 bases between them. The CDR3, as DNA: TGCAGTGCTAGAGGAAGCCGATACAATGAGCAGTTCTTC. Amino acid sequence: CSARGSRYNEQFF.

The chain's CDR3 is CSARDSGQGYTGELFF. In DNA, the CDR3 is TGCAGTGCTAGAGATTCAGGGCAGGGCTACACCGGGGAGCTGTTTTTT. The rearrangement uses TRBV20-1 and TRBJ2-2; weak D call: TRBD1 (5 bases). The CDR3 runs 16 residues. Germline V gene sequence: CDR1 DFQATT, CDR2 SNEGSKA (reference sequence). Trimming pared 0 bases from V and 3 bases from J, leaving 14 bases between.

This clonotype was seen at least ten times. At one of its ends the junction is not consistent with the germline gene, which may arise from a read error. The DNA for the CDR3 is TGTGCCAGCAGTTTAGGAGGGACGCGCACAGATACGCAGTATTTT. Translated: CASSLGGTRTDTQYF. The chain combines TRBV7-2 with TRBJ2-3; D is perhaps TRBD2 (6 bases). This CDR3 is 15 amino acids long. Germline V gives CDR1 SGHTA, CDR2 FQGNSA.

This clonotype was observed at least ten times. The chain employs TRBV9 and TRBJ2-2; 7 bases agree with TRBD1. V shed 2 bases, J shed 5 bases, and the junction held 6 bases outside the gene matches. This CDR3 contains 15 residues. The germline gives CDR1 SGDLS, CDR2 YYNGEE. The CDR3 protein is CASSVVGGATGELFF. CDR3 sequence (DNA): TGTGCCAGCAGCGTTGTAGGGGGCGCGACCGGGGAGCTGTTTTTT. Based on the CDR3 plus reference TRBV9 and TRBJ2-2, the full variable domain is DSGVTQTPKHLITATGQRVTLRCSPRSGDLSVYWYQQSLDQGLQFLIQYYNGEERAKGNILERFSAQQFPDLHSELNLSSLELGDSALYFCASSVVGGATGELFFGEGSRLTVL.

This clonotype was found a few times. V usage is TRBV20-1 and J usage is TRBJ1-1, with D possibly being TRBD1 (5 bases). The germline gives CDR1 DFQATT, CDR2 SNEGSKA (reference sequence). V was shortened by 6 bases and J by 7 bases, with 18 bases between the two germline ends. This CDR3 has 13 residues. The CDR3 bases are TGCAGTGCCGAAGACAGAAGATACCTTGAAGCTTTCTTT. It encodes CSAEDRRYLEAFF.

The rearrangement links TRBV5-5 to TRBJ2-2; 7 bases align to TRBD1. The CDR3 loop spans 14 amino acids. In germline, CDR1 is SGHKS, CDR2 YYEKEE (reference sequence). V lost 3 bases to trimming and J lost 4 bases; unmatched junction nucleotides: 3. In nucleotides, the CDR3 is TGTGCCAGCAGCTGGGGACAGACCACCGGGGAGCTGTTTTTT. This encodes CASSWGQTTGELFF.

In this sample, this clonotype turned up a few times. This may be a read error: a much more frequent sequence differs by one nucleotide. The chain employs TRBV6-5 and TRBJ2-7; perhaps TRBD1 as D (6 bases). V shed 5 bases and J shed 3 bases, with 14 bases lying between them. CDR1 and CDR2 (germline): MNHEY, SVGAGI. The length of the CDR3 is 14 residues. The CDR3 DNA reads TGTGCCAGCAGTCCCTCGACAGGACGCTACGAGCAGTACTTC. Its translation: CASSPSTGRYEQYF.

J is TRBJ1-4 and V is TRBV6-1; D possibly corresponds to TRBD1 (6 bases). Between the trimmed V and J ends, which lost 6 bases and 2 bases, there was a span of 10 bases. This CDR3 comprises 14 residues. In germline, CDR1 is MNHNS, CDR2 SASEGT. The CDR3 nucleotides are TGTGCCAGCAGGGAGGGGGGGACTAATGAAAAACTGTTTTTT. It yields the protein CASREGGTNEKLFF.

CDR3 DNA sequence: TGTGCCAGTAGTATAGATCGTACAAGGCAGCCCCAGCATTTT. Amino acid sequence: CASSIDRTRQPQHF. This rearrangement joins TRBV19 to TRBJ1-5, with D uncertain. The V and J ends lost 0 bases and 7 bases respectively, with 10 bases between them. The CDR3 covers 14 residues. Germline lookup yields CDR1 LNHDA and CDR2 SQIVND (reference sequence).

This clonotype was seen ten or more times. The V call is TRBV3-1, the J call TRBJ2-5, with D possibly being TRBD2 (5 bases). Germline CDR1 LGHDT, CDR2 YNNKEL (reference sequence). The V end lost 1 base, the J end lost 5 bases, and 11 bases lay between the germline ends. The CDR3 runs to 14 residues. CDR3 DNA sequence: TGTGCCAGCAGCCAAGGAAACGGAGGCGAGACCCAGTACTTC. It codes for CASSQGNGGETQYF.

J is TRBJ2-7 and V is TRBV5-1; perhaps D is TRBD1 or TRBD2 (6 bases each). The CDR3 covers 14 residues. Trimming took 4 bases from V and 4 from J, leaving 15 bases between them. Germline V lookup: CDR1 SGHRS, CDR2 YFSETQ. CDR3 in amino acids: CASSPDGGLYEQYF. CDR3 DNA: TGCGCCAGCAGCCCCGACGGGGGCTTGTACGAGCAGTACTTC.

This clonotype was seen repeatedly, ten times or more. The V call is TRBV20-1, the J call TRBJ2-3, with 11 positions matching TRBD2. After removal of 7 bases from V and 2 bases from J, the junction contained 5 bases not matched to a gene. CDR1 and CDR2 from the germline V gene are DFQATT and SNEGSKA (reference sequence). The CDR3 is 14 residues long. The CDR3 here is CSETSGAVTDTQYF. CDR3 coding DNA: TGCAGTGAGACTAGCGGGGCCGTCACAGATACGCAGTATTTT.

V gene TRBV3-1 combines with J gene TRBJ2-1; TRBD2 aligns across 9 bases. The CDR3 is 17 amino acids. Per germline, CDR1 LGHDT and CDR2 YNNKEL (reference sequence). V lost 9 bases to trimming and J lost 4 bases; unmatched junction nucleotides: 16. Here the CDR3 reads CASSPVLAGEAYNEQFF. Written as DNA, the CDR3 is TGTGCCAGTTCCCCGGTATTAGCGGGAGAAGCTTACAATGAGCAGTTCTTC.

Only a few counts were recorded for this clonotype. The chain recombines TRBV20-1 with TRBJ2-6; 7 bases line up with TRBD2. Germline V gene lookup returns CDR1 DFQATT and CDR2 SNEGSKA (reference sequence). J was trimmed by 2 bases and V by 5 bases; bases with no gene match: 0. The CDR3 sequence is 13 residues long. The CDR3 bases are TGCAGTGCTGGGGGGGCTGGGGCCAACGTCCTGACTTTC. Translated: CSAGGAGANVLTF.

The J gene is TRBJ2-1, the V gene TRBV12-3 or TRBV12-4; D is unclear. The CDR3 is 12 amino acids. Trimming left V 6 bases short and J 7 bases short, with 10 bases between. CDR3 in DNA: TGTGCCAGCAGGAAAGGTCCTAATGAGCAGTTCTTC. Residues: CASRKGPNEQFF.

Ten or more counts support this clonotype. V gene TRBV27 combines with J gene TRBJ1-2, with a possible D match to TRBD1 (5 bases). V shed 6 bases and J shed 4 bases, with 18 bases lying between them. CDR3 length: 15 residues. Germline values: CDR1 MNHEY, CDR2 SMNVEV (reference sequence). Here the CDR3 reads CASSSLDSYLYGYTF. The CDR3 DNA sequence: TGTGCCAGCAGCTCTCTCGACAGCTACCTCTATGGCTACACCTTC.

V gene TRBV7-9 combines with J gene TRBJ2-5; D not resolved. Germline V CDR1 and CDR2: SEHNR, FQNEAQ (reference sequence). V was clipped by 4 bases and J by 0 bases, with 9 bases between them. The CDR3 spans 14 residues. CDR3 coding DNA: TGTGCCAGCAGCTCCGCAAAGTACCAAGAGACCCAGTACTTC. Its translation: CASSSAKYQETQYF. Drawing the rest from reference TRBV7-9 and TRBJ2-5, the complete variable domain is DTGVSQNPRHKITKRGQNVTFRCDPISEHNRLYWYRQTLGQGPEFLTYFQNEAQLEKSRLLSDRFSAERPKGSFSTLEIQRTEQGDSAMYLCASSSAKYQETQYFGPGTRLLVL.

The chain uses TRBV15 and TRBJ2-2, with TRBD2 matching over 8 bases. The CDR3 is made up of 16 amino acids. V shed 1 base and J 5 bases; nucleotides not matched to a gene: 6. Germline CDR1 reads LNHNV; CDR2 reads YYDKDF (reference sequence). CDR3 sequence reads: CATSRVGSGATGELFF. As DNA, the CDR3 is TGTGCCACCAGCAGAGTCGGTAGCGGGGCGACCGGGGAGCTGTTTTTT.

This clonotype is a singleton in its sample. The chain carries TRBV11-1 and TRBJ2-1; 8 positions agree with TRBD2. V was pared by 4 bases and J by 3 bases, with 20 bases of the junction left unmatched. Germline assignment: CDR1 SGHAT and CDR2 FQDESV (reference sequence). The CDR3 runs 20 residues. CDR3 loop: CASSSTIGGSGTRGYNEQFF. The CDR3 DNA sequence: TGTGCCAGCAGCTCTACAATAGGGGGTTCCGGGACTAGAGGCTACAATGAGCAGTTCTTC.

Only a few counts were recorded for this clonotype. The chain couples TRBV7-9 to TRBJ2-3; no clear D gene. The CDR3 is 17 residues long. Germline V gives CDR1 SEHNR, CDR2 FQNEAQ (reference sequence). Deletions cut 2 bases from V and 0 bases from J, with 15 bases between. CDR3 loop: CASSLFSPSHSTDTQYF. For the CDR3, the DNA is TGTGCCAGCAGCTTATTTAGTCCGTCACACAGCACAGATACGCAGTATTTT.